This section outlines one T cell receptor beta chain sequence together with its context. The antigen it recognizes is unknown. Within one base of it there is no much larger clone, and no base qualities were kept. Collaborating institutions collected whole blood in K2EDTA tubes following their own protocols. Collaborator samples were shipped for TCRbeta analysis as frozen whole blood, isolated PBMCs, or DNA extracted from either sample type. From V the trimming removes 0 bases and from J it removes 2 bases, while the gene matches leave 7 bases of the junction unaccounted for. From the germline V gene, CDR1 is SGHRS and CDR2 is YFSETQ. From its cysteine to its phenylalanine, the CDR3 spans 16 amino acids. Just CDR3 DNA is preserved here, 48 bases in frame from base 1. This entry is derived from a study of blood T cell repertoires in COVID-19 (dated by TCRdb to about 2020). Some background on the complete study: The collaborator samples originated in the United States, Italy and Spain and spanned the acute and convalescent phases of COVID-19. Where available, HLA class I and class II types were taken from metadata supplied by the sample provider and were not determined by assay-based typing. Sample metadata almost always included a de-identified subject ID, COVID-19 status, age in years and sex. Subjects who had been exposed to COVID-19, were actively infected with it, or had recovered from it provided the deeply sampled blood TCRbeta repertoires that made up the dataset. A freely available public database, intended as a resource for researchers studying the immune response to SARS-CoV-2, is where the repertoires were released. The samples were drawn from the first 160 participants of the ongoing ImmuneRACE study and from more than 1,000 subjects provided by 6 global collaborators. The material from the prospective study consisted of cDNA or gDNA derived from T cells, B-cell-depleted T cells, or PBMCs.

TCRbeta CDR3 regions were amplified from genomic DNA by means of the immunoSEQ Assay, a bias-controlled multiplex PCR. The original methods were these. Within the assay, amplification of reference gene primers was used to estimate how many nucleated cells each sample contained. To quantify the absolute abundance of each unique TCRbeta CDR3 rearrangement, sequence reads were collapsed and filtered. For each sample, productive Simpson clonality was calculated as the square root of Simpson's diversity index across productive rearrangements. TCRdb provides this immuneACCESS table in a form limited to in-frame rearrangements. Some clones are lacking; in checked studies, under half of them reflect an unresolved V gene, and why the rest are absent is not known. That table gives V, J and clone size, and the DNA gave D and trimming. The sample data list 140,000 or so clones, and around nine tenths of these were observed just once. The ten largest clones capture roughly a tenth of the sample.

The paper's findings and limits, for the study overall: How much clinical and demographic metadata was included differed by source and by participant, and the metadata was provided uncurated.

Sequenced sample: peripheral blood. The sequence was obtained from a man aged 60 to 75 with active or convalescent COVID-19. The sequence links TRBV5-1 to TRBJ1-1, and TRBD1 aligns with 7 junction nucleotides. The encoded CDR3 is CASSLEGQFGNTEAFF. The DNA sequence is TGCGCCAGCAGCTTGGAGGGACAGTTCGGTAACACTGAAGCTTTCTTT. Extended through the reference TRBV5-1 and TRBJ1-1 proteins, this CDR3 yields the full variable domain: KAGVTQTPRYLIKTRGQQVTLSCSPISGHRSVSWYQQTPGQGLQFLFEYFSETQRNKGNFPGRFSGRQFSNSRSEMNVSTLELGDSALYLCASSLEGQFGNTEAFFGQGTRLTVV.